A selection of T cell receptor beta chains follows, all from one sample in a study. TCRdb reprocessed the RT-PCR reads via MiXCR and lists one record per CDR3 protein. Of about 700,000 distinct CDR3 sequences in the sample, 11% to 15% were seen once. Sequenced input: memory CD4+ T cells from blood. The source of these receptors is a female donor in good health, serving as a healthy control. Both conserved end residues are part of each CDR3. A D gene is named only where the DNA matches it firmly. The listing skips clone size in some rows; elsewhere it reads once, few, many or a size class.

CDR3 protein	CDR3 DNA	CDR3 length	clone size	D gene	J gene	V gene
CASRISGGAEQFF	TGTGCCAGCAGGATAAGCGGGGGGGCCGAGCAGTTCTTC	13	many	TRBD2	TRBJ2-1	TRBV6-4
CASSLAGLAGGGYEQYF	TGTGCCAGCAGCTTAGCGGGGCTAGCGGGAGGAGGGTACGAGCAGTACTTC	17	many	TRBD2	TRBJ2-7	TRBV7-9
CSARTTQETQYF	TGCAGCGCAAGGACTACTCAAGAGACCCAGTACTTC	12	few	.	TRBJ2-5	TRBV29-1
CSADERGGYTEAFF	TGCAGTGCGGACGAAAGGGGGGGGTACACTGAAGCTTTCTTT	14	many	.	TRBJ1-1	TRBV20-1
CASSVEQTFF	TGTGCCAGCAGCGTAGAGCAGACGTTCTTC	10	many	.	TRBJ2-1	TRBV7-9
CASSYLNREGQQHF	TGTGCCAGCAGTTACCTAAACCGGGAGGGACAACAGCATTTT	14	many	.	TRBJ1-5	TRBV6-5
CASTPEAGTYEQYF	TGCGCCAGCACCCCTGAGGCGGGGACCTACGAGCAGTACTTC	14	few	.	TRBJ2-7	TRBV5-1
CASSSGYRAYEQYF	TGTGCCAGCAGTTCGGGGTATAGGGCCTACGAGCAGTACTTC	14	.	.	TRBJ2-7	TRBV12-3/TRBV12-4
CASSYFQTSGAQETQYF	TGTGCCAGCAGTTATTTTCAGACTAGCGGGGCACAAGAGACCCAGTACTTC	17	.	TRBD2	TRBJ2-5	TRBV6-2/TRBV6-3
CASSQDRLAGAETQYF	TGCGCCAGCAGCCAAGATCGACTAGCGGGAGCCGAGACCCAGTACTTC	16	many	TRBD2	TRBJ2-5	TRBV4-1
CSARPFAGRESTDTQYF	TGCAGTGCTAGACCCTTCGCGGGGCGGGAGTCGACAGATACGCAGTATTTT	17	many	TRBD2	TRBJ2-3	TRBV20-1
CASSRGLSSEKLFF	TGTGCCAGCAGCCGAGGGTTGTCGAGTGAAAAACTGTTTTTT	14	.	.	TRBJ1-4	TRBV3-1
CASSRAGASSGNTIYF	TGTGCCAGCAGCCGTGCTGGGGCCAGCTCTGGAAACACCATATATTTT	16	.	.	TRBJ1-3	TRBV7-3
CSARDPRQGTLYEQYF	TGCAGTGCTAGAGATCCTCGGCAGGGGACTCTCTACGAGCAGTACTTC	16	few	.	TRBJ2-7	TRBV20-1
CASSIGQGGEAFF	TGTGCCAGCAGCATCGGACAGGGGGGTGAAGCTTTCTTT	13	few	TRBD1	TRBJ1-1	TRBV7-9
CSARDRAGQPQHF	TGCAGTGCCCGCGACAGGGCGGGTCAGCCCCAGCATTTT	13	few	TRBD1	TRBJ1-5	TRBV20-1
CATSGSGSYSNQPQHF	TGTGCCACCAGTGGTTCGGGGAGCTATAGCAATCAGCCCCAGCATTTT	16	many	.	TRBJ1-5	TRBV24-1
CATSTRGGQETQYF	TGTGCCACCAGCACAAGAGGAGGCCAAGAGACCCAGTACTTC	14	.	.	TRBJ2-5	TRBV15
CASSPPASTGRDTEAFF	TGTGCCAGCAGTCCCCCAGCCTCGACAGGGAGAGACACTGAAGCTTTCTTT	17	.	TRBD1	TRBJ1-1	TRBV12-3/TRBV12-4
CASMGSRPDTQYF	TGTGCCAGCATGGGCTCCCGTCCAGATACGCAGTATTTT	13	.	.	TRBJ2-3	TRBV12-3/TRBV12-4
CASSQDIPLRRNTIYF	TGCGCCAGCAGCCAAGATATCCCTTTACGAAGAAACACCATATATTTT	16	.	.	TRBJ1-3	TRBV4-3
CASSRGAGRQRGEQYF	TGTGCCAGCAGCAGGGGGGCGGGTAGACAAAGAGGCGAGCAGTACTTC	16	few	.	TRBJ2-7	TRBV7-9
CASSGVSGRADTQYF	TGTGCCAGCAGCGGTGTTAGCGGGAGGGCCGATACGCAGTATTTT	15	many	TRBD2	TRBJ2-3	TRBV5-6
CSAEVGPEPQHF	TGCAGTGCCGAAGTAGGCCCCGAGCCCCAGCATTTT	12	few	.	TRBJ1-5	TRBV20-1
CASTPPGLADTDTQYF	TGTGCCAGCACGCCTCCCGGACTAGCGGACACAGATACGCAGTATTTT	16	few	TRBD2	TRBJ2-3	TRBV12-3/TRBV12-4